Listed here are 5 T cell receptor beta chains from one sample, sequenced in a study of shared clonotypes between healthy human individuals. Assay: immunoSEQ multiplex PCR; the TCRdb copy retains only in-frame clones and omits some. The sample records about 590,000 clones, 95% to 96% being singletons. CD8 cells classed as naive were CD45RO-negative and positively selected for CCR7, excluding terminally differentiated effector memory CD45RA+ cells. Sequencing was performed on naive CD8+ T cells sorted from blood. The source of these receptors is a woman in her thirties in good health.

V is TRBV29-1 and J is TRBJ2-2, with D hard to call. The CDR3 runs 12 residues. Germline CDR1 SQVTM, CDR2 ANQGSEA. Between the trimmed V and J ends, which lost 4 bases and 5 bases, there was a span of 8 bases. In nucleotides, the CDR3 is TGCAGCGTTGCGCAGGAGACCGGGGAGCTGTTTTTT. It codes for CSVAQETGELFF.

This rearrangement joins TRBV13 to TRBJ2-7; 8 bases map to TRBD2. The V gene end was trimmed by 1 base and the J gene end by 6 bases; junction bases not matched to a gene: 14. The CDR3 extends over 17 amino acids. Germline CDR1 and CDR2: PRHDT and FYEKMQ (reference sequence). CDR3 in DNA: TGTGCCAGCAGCTTAGCGTCCTCGGAGGATAGCGGGGTCGAGCAGTACTTC. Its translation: CASSLASSEDSGVEQYF.

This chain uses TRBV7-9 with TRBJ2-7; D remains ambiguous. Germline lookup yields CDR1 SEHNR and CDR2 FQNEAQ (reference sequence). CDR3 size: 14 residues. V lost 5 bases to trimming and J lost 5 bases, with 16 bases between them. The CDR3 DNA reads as TGTGCCAGCAGCCCTCCGGGCCCGCCCCACGAGCAGTACTTC. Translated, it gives CASSPPGPPHEQYF.

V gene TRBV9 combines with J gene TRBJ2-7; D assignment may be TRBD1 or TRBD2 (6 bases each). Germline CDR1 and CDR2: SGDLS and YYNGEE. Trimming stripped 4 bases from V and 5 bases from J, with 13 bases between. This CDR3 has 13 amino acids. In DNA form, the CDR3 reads TGTGCCAGCAGCCCCTCGGGGGCCCACGAGCAGTACTTC. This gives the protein CASSPSGAHEQYF.

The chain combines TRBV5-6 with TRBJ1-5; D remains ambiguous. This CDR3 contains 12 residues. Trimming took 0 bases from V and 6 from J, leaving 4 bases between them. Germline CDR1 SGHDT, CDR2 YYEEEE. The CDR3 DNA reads TGTGCCAGCAGCTTGGAGGGTCAGCCCCAGCATTTT. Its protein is CASSLEGQPQHF.